This entry describes one TCR beta chain. In this sample, this clonotype turned up a few times. Its antigen remains unidentified. The sample holds no much larger clone one base away, and base qualities are not on file. The donors were 40 or so Caucasian individuals from Russia, aged roughly 6 to 100 years, who were systemically healthy. Around 10 milliliters of peripheral blood were drawn from each donor into EDTA-treated Vacutainer tubes. PBMCs were isolated by Ficoll-Paque density-gradient centrifugation, with at least 7 million obtained per sample. Total RNA was extracted from PBMCs with Trizol reagent, with at least 6 micrograms obtained per sample. Naive CD45RAhigh/CD27high T cell percentages were measured by flow cytometry on a PBMC aliquot from every donor. The library was built by means of 5' RACE. The sequencing machine was an Illumina HiSeq 2500. A second roughly 6 to 11 cycle PCR used a sample-barcoded 5' primer and a J-beta primer mix. A template-switch 5' adaptor carrying 12 random nucleotides introduced a unique molecular identifier onto each TCR beta cDNA molecule. Each sample yielded at least 2.5 million CDR3-containing paired-end reads. The Mint cDNA synthesis kit, primed by a TRBC-specific oligonucleotide, was used to synthesize first-strand cDNA from all RNA. After uracil-DNA glycosylase treatment, a first 18-cycle PCR used universal primers M1SS and BC2_uni_R on all cDNA. Turning to the authors' computational methods: For normalization, 1 million high-quality reads, each with a distinct molecular identifier, were randomly selected from each sample. Instead of being binned into consensus sequences, reads with shared molecular identifiers were discarded. CDR3 identification, clonotype clustering and error correction used MiTCR with a Q25 quality threshold and the strictest error-elimination algorithm. A nonparametric unseen species model with Euler transformation was used to estimate lower-bound total TCR beta diversity. Using fastp at Q25 and MiXCR, TCRdb reprocessed the public reads and kept productive beta chains. Merged by CDR3 protein, the rows form single entries marked with the most common genes and DNA. For this entry, the V and J calls and clone size follow TCRdb and not the study's own pipeline. The sample records 550,000 to 650,000 distinct CDR3 sequences, about 30% of which are singletons. Together, the top ten hold 15% to 18% of the sample.

The CDR3, from cysteine to phenylalanine, totals 18 residues. Of all the DNA, just the CDR3 is kept, 54 bases in frame from base 1. Trimmed from V: 1 base; trimmed from J: 0 bases; junction bases lacking a gene match: 9. For CDR1 and CDR2, the germline V gene lists MNHEY and SVGAGI. These data belong to a study of blood T cells in healthy people across ages (dated by TCRdb to the mid-2010s). About the study as a whole: In model experiments, template switching captured roughly one uniquely barcoded TCR beta cDNA molecule for every two T cells. The donors were split into four age groups: young (average 16 years), middle-aged (over 35), aged (more than 55) and long-lived (over 80). Using the same blood draw, the study looked at two additional independent replicas of 1 million unique cDNA reads for two donors, one aged 18 to 30 and the other aged 80 or older. The study measured age-related changes in TCR beta repertoire diversity using deep sequencing normalized with unique cDNA molecular identifiers. To avoid experimental bias, donors of different ages were randomly spread across the sequencing lanes. Beyond this particular receptor, the publication reports: Compared with the aged group, the long-lived group had more naive CD4+ T cells, fewer expanded clones and increased TCR diversity, a pattern suggesting age selection. Because donor CMV infection status was unknown, age-related changes in expanded clonotypes were potentially confounded. Total diversity estimates from one million sequenced T cells were considered lower bounds and underestimates. Observed TCR beta diversity per million T cells fell roughly linearly with age, and a significant reduction was already apparent by age around 39. A strong correlation was found between observed TCR beta diversity and the percentage of naive T cells measured by flow cytometry. Conclusive comparison of naive and antigen-experienced compartments was prevented by the profiling of bulk unsorted PBMCs.

Sequenced sample: blood. This chain joins TRBV6-5 to TRBJ1-1, with 9 central nucleotides matching TRBD1. This sequence was found in a woman aged 80 or over in good health. For the CDR3, the sequence is CASSYFQGTGSMNTEAFF. The DNA reads TGTGCCAGCAGTTACTTTCAGGGGACAGGGTCCATGAACACTGAAGCTTTCTTT.